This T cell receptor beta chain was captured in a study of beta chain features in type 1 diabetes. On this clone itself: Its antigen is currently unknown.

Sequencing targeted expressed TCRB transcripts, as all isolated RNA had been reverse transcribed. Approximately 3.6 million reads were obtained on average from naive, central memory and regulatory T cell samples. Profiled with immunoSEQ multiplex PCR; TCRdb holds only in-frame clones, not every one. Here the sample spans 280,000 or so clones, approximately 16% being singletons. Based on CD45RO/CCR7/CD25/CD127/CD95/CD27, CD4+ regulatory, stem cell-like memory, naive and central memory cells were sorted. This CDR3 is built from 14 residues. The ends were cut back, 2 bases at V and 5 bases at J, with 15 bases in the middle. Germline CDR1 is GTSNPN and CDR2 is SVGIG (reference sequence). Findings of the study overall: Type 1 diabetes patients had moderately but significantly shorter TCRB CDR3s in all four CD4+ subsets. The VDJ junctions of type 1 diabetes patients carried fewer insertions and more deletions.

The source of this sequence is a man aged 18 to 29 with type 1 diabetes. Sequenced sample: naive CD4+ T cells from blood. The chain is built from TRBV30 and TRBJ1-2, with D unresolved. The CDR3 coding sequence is TGTGCCTGGAGTTTAAACTCAGGAAGTTATGGCTACACCTTC. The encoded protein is CAWSLNSGSYGYTF.